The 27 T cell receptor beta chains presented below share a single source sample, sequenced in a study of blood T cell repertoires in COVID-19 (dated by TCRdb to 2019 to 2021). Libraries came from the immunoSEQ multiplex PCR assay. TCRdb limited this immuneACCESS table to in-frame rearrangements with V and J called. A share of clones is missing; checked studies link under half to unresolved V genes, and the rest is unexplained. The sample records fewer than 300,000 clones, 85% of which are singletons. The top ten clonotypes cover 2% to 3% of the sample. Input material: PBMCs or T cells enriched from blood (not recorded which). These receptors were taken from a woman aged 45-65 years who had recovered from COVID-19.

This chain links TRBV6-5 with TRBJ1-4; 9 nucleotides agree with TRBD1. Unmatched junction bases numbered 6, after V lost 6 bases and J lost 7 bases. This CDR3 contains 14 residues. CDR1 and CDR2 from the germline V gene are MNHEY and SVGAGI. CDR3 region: CASRRQGEGEKLFF. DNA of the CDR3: TGTGCCAGCAGGAGACAGGGGGAGGGTGAAAAACTGTTTTTT.

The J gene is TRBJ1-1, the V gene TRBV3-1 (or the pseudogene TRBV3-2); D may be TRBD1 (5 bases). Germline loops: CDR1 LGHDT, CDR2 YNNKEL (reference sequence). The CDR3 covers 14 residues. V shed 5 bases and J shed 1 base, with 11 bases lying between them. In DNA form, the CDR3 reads TGTGCCAGCAGCTACAGGACGGCGAACACTGAAGCTTTCTTT. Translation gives CASSYRTANTEAFF.

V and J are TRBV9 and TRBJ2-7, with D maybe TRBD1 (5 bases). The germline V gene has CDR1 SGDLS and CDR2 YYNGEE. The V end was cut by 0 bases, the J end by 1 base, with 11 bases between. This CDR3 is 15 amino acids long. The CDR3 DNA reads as TGTGCCAGCAGCGTAGAGCCAGCAGGGTCCTACGAGCAGTACTTC. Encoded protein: CASSVEPAGSYEQYF.

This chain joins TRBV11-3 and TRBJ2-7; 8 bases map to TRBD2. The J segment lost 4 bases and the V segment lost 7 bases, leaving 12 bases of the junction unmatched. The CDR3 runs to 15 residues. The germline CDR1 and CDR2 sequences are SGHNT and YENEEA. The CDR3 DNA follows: TGTGCCAGCACCAGACTAGCCCGGGAGGGTTACGAGCAGTACTTC. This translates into CASTRLAREGYEQYF.

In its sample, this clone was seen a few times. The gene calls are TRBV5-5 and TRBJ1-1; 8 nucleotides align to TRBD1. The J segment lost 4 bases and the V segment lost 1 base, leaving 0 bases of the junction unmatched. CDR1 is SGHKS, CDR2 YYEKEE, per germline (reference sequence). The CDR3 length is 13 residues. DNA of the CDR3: TGTGCCAGCAGCTTGACAGGGGGCACTGAAGCTTTCTTT. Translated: CASSLTGGTEAFF.

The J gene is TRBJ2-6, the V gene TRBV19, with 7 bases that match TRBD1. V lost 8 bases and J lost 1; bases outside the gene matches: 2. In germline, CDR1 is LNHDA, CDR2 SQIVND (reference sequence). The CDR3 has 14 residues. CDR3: CASEQGSGANVLTF. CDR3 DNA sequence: TGTGCCAGTGAACAGGGGTCTGGGGCCAACGTCCTGACTTTC.

CDR3 nucleotides: TGTGCCAGCAGCGTAGGGGTGGACTATGGCTACACCTTC. It yields the protein CASSVGVDYGYTF. The chain has TRBV5-6 and TRBJ1-2; D perhaps matches TRBD1 (5 bases). V shed 4 bases and J shed 3 bases, with 10 bases lying between them. Per the germline V gene, CDR1 is SGHDT and CDR2 is YYEEEE. The CDR3 is made up of 13 amino acids.

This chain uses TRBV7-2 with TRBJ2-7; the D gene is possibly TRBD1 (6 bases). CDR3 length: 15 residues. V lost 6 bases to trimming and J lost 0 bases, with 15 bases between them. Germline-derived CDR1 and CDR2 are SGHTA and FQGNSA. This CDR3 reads CASREDSLSSYEQYF. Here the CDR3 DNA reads TGTGCCAGCAGGGAGGACAGTCTAAGCTCCTACGAGCAGTACTTC.

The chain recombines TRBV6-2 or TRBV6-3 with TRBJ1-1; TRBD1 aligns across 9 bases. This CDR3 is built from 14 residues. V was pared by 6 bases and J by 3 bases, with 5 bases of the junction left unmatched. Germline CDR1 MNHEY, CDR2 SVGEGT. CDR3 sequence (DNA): TGTGCCAGCAGCCGCCGACAGGGGGACACTGAAGCTTTCTTT. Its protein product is CASSRRQGDTEAFF.

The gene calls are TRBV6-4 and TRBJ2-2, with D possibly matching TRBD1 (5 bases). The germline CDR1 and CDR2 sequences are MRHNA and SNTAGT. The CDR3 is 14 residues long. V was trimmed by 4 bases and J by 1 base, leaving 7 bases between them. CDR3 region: CASSVQENTGELFF. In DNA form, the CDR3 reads TGTGCCAGCAGTGTACAGGAGAACACCGGGGAGCTGTTTTTT.

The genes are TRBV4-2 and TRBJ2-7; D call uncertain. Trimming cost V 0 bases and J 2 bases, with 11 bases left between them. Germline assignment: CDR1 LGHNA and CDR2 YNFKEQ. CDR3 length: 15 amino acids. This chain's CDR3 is CASSQEHRPPYEQYF. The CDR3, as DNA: TGTGCCAGCAGCCAAGAACATCGTCCCCCCTACGAGCAGTACTTC.

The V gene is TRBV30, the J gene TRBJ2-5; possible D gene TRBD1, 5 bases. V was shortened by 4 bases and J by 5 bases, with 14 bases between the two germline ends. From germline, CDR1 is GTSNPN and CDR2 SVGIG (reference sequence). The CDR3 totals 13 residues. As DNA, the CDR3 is TGTGCCTGGAACTCGCAGGGTTCGGAGACCCAGTACTTC. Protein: CAWNSQGSETQYF.

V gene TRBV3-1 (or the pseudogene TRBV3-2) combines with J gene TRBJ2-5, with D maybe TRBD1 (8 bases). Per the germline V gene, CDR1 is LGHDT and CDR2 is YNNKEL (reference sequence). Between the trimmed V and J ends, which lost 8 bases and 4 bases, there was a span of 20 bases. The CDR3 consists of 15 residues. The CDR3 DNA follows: TGTGCCAGCTACACGAGCGGGACAGGATCAGAGACCCAGTACTTC. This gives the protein CASYTSGTGSETQYF.

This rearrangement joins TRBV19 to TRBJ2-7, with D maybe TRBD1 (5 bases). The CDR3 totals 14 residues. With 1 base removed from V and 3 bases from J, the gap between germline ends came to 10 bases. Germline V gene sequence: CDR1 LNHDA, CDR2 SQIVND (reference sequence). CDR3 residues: CASSIGQGFYEQYF. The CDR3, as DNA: TGTGCCAGTAGTATAGGTCAGGGATTCTACGAGCAGTACTTC.

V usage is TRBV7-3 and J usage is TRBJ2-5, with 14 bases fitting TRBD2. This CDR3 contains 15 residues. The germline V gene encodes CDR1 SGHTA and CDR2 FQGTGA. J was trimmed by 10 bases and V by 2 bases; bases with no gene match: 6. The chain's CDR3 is CASSLGTSGGGIQYF. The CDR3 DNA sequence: TGTGCCAGCAGCTTAGGGACTAGCGGGGGAGGAATCCAGTACTTC.

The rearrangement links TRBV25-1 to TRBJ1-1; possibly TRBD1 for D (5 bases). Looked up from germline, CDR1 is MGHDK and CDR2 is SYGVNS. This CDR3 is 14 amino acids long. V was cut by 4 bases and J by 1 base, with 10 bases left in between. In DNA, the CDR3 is TGTGCCAGCAGTGCTCAGGGCCGGAACACTGAAGCTTTCTTT. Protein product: CASSAQGRNTEAFF.

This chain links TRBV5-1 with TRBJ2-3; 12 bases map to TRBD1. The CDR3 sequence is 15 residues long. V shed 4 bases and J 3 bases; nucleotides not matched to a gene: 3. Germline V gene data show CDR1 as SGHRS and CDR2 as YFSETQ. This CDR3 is CASSPGQGATDTQYF. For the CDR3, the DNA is TGCGCCAGCAGCCCGGGACAGGGGGCAACAGATACGCAGTATTTT.

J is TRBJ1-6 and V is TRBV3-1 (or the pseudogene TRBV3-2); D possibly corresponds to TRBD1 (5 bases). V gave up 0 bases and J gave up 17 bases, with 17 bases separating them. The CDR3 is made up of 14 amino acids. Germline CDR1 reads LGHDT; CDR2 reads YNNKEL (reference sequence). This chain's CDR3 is CASSQDTATWGVHF. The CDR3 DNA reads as TGTGCCAGCAGCCAAGATACGGCGACCTGGGGCGTCCACTTT.

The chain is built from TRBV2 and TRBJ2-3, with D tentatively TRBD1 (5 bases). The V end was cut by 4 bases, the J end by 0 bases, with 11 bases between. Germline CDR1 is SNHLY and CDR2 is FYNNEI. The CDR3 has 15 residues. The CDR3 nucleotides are TGTGCCAGCAGTGTCCAGGGAACTAGCACAGATACGCAGTATTTT. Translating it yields CASSVQGTSTDTQYF.

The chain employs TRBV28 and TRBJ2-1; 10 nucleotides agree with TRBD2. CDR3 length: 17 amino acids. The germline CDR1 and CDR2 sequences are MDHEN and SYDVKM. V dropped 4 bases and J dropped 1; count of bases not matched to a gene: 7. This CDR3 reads CASSYPLAGESYNEQFF. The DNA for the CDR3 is TGTGCCAGCAGTTATCCCCTAGCGGGGGAGTCCTACAATGAGCAGTTCTTC. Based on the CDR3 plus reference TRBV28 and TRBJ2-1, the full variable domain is DVKVTQSSRYLVKRTGEKVFLECVQDMDHENMFWYRQDPGLGLRLIYFSYDVKMKEKGDIPEGYSVSREKKERFSLILESASTNQTSMYLCASSYPLAGESYNEQFFGPGTRLTVL.

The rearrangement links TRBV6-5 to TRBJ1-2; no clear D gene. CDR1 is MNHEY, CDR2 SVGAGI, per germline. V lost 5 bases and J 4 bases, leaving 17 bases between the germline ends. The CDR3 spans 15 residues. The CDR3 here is CASSPSGKSGYGYTF. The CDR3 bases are TGTGCCAGCAGTCCCTCCGGGAAAAGCGGCTATGGCTACACCTTC.

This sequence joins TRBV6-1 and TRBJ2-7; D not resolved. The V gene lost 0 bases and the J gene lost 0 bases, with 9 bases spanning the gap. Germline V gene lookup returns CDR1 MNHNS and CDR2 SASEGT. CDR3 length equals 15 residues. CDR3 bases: TGTGCCAGCAGTGAAGCGGGCCACAGCTCCTACGAGCAGTACTTC. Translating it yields CASSEAGHSSYEQYF.

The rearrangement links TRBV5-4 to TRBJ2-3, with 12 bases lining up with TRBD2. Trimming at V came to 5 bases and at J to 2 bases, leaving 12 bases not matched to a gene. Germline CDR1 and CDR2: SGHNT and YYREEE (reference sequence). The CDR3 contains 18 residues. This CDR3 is CASRPRLAGGPHTDTQYF. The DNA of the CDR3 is TGTGCCAGCAGGCCCCGGCTAGCGGGAGGGCCGCACACAGATACGCAGTATTTT.

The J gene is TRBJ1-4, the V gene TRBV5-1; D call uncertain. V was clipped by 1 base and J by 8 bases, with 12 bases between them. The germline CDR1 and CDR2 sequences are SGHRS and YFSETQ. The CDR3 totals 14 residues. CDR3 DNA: TGCGCCAGCAGCTTGCGGGGATTAGGAGAAAAACTGTTTTTT. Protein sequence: CASSLRGLGEKLFF.

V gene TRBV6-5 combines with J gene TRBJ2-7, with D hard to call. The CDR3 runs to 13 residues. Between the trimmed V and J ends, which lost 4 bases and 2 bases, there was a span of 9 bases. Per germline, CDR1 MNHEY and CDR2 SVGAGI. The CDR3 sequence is CASSLARTYEQYF. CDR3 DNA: TGTGCCAGCAGTTTGGCCAGGACCTACGAGCAGTACTTC.

The CDR3 DNA reads as TGTGCCAGCAGTGAACCGAGTTCCCACAATGAGCAGTTCTTC. Its protein is CASSEPSSHNEQFF. This chain uses TRBV2 with TRBJ2-1; no reliable D call. CDR1 and CDR2 (germline): SNHLY, FYNNEI. CDR3 length: 14 residues. The V gene lost 2 bases and the J gene lost 5 bases, with 10 bases spanning the gap. Variable domain in full (rest from reference TRBV2 and TRBJ2-1): EPEVTQTPSHQVTQMGQEVILRCVPISNHLYFYWYRQILGQKVEFLVSFYNNEISEKSEIFDDQFSVERPDGSNFTLKIRSTKLEDSAMYFCASSEPSSHNEQFFGPGTRLTVL.

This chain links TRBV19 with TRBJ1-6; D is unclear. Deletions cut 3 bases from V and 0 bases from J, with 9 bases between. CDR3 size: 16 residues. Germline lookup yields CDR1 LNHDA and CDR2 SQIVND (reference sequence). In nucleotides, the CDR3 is TGTGCCAGTAGTATGACCGGGAGCTCCTATAATTCACCCCTCCACTTT. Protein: CASSMTGSSYNSPLHF.